A selection of T cell receptor beta chains follows, all from one sample in a study of CD4 T cells in relation to SARS-CoV-2 and coronaviruses. Generated by immunoSEQ multiplex PCR, the TCRdb table keeps only in-frame clones and is missing some. The table includes 20,000 to 25,000 clones, about 76% detected once. The antigens these receptors bind are not known. The material sequenced was CD4+ T cells from PBMCs, cultured in vitro. All receptors derive from a human donor in good health. The conserved cysteine and the conserved F or W are not part of the CDR3 here. The D gene is left open where the match is weak. A clone size is listed for some rows: how often the clone was seen (once, few, many), or a class if it is expanded.

TRBD2 | NA | TRBJ2-1 | TRBV4-3 | ASSQGFSGGRLDYNEQF
NA | NA | TRBJ1-5 | TRBV12-3/TRBV12-4 | ASSLLGQQPQH
NA | NA | TRBJ2-1 | TRBV9 | ASSVASLAPYNEQF
NA | few | TRBJ1-2 | TRBV10-3 | AINDSPYGYT
TRBD1 | NA | TRBJ2-7 | TRBV2 | ASSEGTGTWEQY
NA | NA | TRBJ1-4 | TRBV4-2 | ASSQGGEGEKLF
NA | once | TRBJ2-2 | TRBV29-1 | SAEGGGELF
NA | NA | TRBJ2-1 | TRBV12-5 | ASGFVLGPNNEQF
TRBD2 | NA | TRBJ2-3 | TRBV7-3 | ASSPVGEGTDTQY
NA | NA | TRBJ2-2 | TRBV19 | ASSIGGTVNTGELF
TRBD2 | few | TRBJ2-2 | TRBV4-1 | ASSQENSLAGASNTGELF
TRBD1 | NA | TRBJ1-1 | TRBV19 | ASSIGTGDSGTEAF
NA | NA | TRBJ1-2 | TRBV30 | AWSVGVTGGYT
NA | few | TRBJ2-1 | TRBV2 | ASMGDRSYNEQF
NA | NA | TRBJ2-5 | TRBV6-5 | ASSYSMVAEETQY
TRBD1 | NA | TRBJ1-1 | TRBV4-2 | ASSPPGQLGTEAF
NA | NA | TRBJ2-3 | TRBV11-2 | ASSSLGGTDTQY
TRBD2 | NA | TRBJ2-5 | TRBV7-2 | ASSPGGANQETQY
TRBD1 | NA | TRBJ1-4 | TRBV29-1 | SARTGNEKLF
TRBD1 | NA | TRBJ1-6 | TRBV5-1 | ASSLEGAQNSPLH
NA | NA | TRBJ2-1 | TRBV27 | ASSYSSSYNEQF
TRBD1 | NA | TRBJ2-7 | TRBV7-2 | ASSATGTGYEQY
NA | NA | TRBJ1-3 | TRBV3-1/TRBV3-2 | ASSQTRDAGNTIY
NA | NA | TRBJ2-4 | TRBV11-2 | ASSVGGIRNIQY
TRBD1 | NA | TRBJ1-3 | TRBV11-2 | ASSLRGQKTQTSGNTIY
NA | NA | TRBJ1-1 | TRBV13 | ASSLDPGQPTEAF
NA | once | TRBJ1-1 | TRBV27 | ASSLGRNTEAF
NA | NA | TRBJ2-1 | TRBV4-3 | ASSQGTEGEQF
NA | few | TRBJ1-5 | TRBV18 | ASSPGNQPQH
NA | few | TRBJ1-1 | TRBV6-2/TRBV6-3 | ASSLTGFLMNTEAF
NA | NA | TRBJ2-5 | TRBV19 | ASNLGHQETQY
NA | NA | TRBJ2-7 | TRBV6-1 | ASSEVRGPYEQY
NA | NA | TRBJ1-4 | TRBV4-1 | ASSRTLEVTATNEKLF
NA | NA | TRBJ2-7 | TRBV4-3 | ASSQAFRQGGYEQY
NA | NA | TRBJ2-1 | TRBV10-3 | AIRRTQTFKTESSYNEQF
NA | NA | TRBJ2-5 | TRBV5-1 | ASSTGRTVDGETQY
NA | NA | TRBJ2-7 | TRBV5-1 | ASSPGRGQDEQY
NA | NA | TRBJ2-1 | TRBV11-2 | ASSPQGRSYNEQF
NA | NA | TRBJ2-1 | TRBV19 | ASSIDQGRTSRNNEQF
NA | NA | TRBJ1-3 | TRBV7-9 | ASSARPSGNTIY
NA | NA | TRBJ2-3 | TRBV5-1 | ASSRSTDTQY
NA | NA | TRBJ1-3 | TRBV19 | ASTNQGPGNTIY
NA | few | TRBJ1-5 | TRBV4-1 | ASSQGGNQPQH
NA | NA | TRBJ2-5 | TRBV5-1 | ASSFGQLETQY
TRBD1 | NA | TRBJ2-1 | TRBV7-9 | ASSSRTGYNEQF
TRBD1 | NA | TRBJ1-1 | TRBV5-4 | ASSFPGQGAGAF
TRBD2 | NA | TRBJ2-7 | TRBV9 | ASSATASGRPLEQY
TRBD2 | NA | TRBJ2-7 | TRBV6-5 | ASSTVGGVPYEQY
TRBD2 | NA | TRBJ2-7 | TRBV18 | ASSPTGGGSYEQY
TRBD1 | NA | TRBJ1-6 | TRBV5-1 | ATRDRTSNSPLH
NA | NA | TRBJ2-7 | TRBV12-3/TRBV12-4 | ASRGFGSEQY
NA | NA | TRBJ1-3 | TRBV27 | ASSPGQPREGNTIY
TRBD2 | NA | TRBJ2-7 | TRBV12-3/TRBV12-4 | ASSPGGAIRQY
NA | NA | TRBJ2-5 | TRBV11-2 | ASSFAGKNRDRETQY
NA | NA | TRBJ1-1 | TRBV19 | ASSIGQGNTEAF